This T cell receptor (beta chain) was recorded in a study of shared clonotypes between healthy human individuals. In the naive CD8 group, cells lacked CD45RO and were positively selected for CCR7, so terminally differentiated effector memory CD45RA+ cells were left out. Donors had no recently reported acute infections or vaccinations and were HIV-negative. Measured with immunoSEQ multiplex PCR; TCRdb has only the in-frame clones, and not every one. The sample carries around 620,000 clones, approximately 95% recorded once. The TCR sequence derives from a woman in her thirties in good health. Sequenced: naive CD8+ T cells sorted from blood.

In DNA, the CDR3 is TGTGCCAGCAGTTCGGGGGAGGGGGTATGGTACGAGCAGTACTTC. Residues: CASSSGEGVWYEQYF. This chain connects TRBV2 to TRBJ2-7; perhaps TRBD2 as D (7 bases). The V end was cut by 5 bases, the J end by 4 bases, with 18 bases between. Germline lookup yields CDR1 SNHLY and CDR2 FYNNEI. This CDR3 comprises 15 residues.